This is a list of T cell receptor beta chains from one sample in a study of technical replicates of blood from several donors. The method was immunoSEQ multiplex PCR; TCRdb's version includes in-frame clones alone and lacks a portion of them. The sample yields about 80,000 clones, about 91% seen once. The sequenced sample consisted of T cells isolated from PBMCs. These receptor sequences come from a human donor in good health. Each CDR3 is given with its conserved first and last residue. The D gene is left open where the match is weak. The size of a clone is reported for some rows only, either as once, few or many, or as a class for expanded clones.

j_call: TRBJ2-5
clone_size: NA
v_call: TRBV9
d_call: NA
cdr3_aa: CASSVDPGQETQYF
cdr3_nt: TGTGCCAGCAGCGTAGATCCCGGCCAAGAGACCCAGTACTTC

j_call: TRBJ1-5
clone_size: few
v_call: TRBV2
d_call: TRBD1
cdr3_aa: CASSRDRGGNQPQHF
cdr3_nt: TGTGCCAGCAGCAGAGACAGGGGAGGCAATCAGCCCCAGCATTTT

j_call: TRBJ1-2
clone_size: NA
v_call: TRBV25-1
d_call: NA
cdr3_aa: CASSPQGGYGYTF
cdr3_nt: TGTGCCAGCAGTCCCCAGGGTGGCTATGGCTACACCTTC

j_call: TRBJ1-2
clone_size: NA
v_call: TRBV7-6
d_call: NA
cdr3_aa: CASSLVRGANYGYTF
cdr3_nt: TGTGCCAGCAGCTTAGTTCGGGGGGCAAACTATGGCTACACCTTC

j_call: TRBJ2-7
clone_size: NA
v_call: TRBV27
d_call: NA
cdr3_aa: CASRSLRENYEQYF
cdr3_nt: TGTGCCAGCAGAAGCCTACGGGAGAACTACGAGCAGTACTTC

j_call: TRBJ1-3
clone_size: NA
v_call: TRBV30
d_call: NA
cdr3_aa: CAWSDPGAGNTIYF
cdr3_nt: TGTGCCTGGAGTGACCCAGGGGCCGGAAACACCATATATTTT

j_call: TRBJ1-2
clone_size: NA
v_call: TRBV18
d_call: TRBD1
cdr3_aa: CASSPGTGKANYGYTF
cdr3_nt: TGTGCCAGCTCACCGGGGACAGGCAAAGCTAACTATGGCTACACCTTC

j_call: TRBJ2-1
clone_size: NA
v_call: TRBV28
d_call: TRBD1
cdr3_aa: CASSRGNYNEQFF
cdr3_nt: TGTGCCAGCAGCAGGGGGAACTACAATGAGCAGTTCTTC

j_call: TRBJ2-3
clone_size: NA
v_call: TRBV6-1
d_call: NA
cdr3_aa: CASSLVGDTQYF
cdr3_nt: TGTGCCAGCAGTCTTGTCGGGGATACGCAGTATTTT

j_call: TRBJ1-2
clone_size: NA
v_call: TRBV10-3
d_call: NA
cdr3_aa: CAISESELIYGYTF
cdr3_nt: TGTGCCATCAGTGAGTCTGAGTTAATTTATGGCTACACCTTC

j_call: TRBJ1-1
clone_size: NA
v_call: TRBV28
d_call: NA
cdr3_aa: CASSLTRDLNTEAFF
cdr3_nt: TGTGCCAGCAGTCTGACCCGGGACTTGAACACTGAAGCTTTCTTT

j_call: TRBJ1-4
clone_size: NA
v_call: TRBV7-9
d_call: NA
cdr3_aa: CASSLVGAMTNEKLFF
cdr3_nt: TGTGCCAGCAGCTTAGTTGGGGCGATGACTAATGAAAAACTGTTTTTT

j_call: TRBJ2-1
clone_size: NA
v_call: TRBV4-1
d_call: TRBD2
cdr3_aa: CASSQATSGSWDEQFF
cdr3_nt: TGCGCCAGCAGCCAAGCGACTAGCGGGAGTTGGGATGAGCAGTTCTTC

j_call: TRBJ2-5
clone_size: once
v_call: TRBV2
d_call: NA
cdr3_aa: CASSGPARAPEETQYF
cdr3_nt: TGTGCCAGCAGTGGCCCCGCGAGGGCCCCGGAAGAGACCCAGTACTTC

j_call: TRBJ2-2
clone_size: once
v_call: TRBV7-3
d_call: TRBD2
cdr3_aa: CASSLNAGGYTGELFF
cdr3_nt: TGTGCCAGCAGCTTAAATGCGGGAGGGTACACCGGGGAGCTGTTTTTT

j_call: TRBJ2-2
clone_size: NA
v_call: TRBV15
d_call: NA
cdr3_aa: CATSGHWNTGELFF
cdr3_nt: TGTGCCACCTCAGGCCACTGGAACACCGGGGAGCTGTTTTTT

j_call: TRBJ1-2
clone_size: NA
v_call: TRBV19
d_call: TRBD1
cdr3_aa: CATHTGQGGVYGYTF
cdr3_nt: TGTGCCACCCACACTGGACAGGGTGGGGTGTATGGCTACACCTTC

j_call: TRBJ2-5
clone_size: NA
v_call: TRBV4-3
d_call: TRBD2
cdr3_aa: CASSQSSGSAETQYF
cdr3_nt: TGCGCCAGCAGCCAGTCTAGCGGGAGCGCGGAGACCCAGTACTTC

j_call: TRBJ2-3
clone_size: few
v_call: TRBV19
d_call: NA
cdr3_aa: CASSELSSVSPTDTQYF
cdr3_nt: TGTGCCAGTAGTGAGCTATCTAGCGTTTCACCCACAGATACGCAGTATTTT

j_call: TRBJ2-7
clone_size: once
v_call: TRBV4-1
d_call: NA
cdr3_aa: CASSQERRSYEQYF
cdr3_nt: TGCGCCAGCAGCCAAGAACGGAGGAGCTACGAGCAGTACTTC

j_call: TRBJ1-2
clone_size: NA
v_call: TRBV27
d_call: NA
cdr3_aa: CASSPSAGQANYGYTF
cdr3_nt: TGTGCCAGCAGTCCAAGTGCAGGTCAAGCTAACTATGGCTACACCTTC

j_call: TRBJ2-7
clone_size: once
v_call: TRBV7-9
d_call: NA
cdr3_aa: CAILSPVLAYEQYF
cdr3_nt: TGTGCCATTCTAAGTCCGGTGCTAGCCTACGAGCAGTACTTC

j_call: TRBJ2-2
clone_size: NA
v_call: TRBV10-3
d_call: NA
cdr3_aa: CAIKPEKNTGELFF
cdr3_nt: TGTGCCATCAAGCCGGAGAAAAACACCGGGGAGCTGTTTTTT

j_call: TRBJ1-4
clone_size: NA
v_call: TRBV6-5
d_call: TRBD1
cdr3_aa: CASSYSKSGQGVF
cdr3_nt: TGTGCCAGCAGTTACTCGAAATCAGGACAGGGGGTTTTT

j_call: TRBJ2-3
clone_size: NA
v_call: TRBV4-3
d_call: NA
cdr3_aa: CASSQERSGTDTQYF
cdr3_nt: TGCGCCAGCAGCCAAGAACGTAGCGGCACAGATACGCAGTATTTT

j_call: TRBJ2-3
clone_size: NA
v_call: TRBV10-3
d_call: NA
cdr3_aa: CAISEIPYGVNTDTQYF
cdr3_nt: TGTGCCATCAGTGAGATCCCGTACGGAGTCAACACAGATACGCAGTATTTT

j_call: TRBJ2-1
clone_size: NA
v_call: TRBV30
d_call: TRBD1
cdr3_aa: CAWSSGQGANEQFF
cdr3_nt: TGTGCCTGGAGCTCGGGACAGGGGGCCAATGAGCAGTTCTTC

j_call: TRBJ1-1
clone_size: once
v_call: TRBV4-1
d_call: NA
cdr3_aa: CASSRPGQNTEAFF
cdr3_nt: TGCGCCAGCAGCCGTCCGGGACAGAACACTGAAGCTTTCTTT

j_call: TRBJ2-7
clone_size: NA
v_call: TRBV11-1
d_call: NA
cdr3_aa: CASASAYEQYF
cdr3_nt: TGTGCCAGCGCTAGTGCCTACGAGCAGTACTTC

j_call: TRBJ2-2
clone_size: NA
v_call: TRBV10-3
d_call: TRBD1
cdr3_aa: CAIATGADTGELFF
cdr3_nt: TGTGCCATCGCGACAGGGGCGGACACCGGGGAGCTGTTTTTT

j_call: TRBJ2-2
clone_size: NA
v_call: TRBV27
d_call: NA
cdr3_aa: CASSLNRYNTGELFF
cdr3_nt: TGTGCCAGCAGTTTAAACCGGTATAACACCGGGGAGCTGTTTTTT

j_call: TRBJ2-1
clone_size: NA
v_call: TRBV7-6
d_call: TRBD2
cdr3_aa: CASSRRGSGDINEQFF
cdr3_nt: TGTGCCAGCAGCCGGCGGGGTAGCGGGGACATCAATGAGCAGTTCTTC

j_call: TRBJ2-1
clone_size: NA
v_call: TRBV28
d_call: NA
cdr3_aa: CASSLRGARPFYNEQFF
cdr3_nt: TGTGCCAGCAGTTTAAGAGGAGCGCGGCCGTTCTACAATGAGCAGTTCTTC

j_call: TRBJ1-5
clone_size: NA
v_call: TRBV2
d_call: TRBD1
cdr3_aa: CASSATGHNQPQHF
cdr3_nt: TGTGCCAGCAGCGCGACAGGGCACAATCAGCCCCAGCATTTT

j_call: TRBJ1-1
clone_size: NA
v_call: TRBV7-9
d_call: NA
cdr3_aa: CASSSPWAPEAFF
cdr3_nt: TGTGCCAGCAGCTCCCCTTGGGCCCCTGAAGCTTTCTTT

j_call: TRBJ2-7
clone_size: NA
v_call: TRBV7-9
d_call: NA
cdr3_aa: CASSFPSSGGNEQYF
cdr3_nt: TGTGCCAGCAGCTTCCCGAGTTCGGGGGGCAACGAGCAGTACTTC

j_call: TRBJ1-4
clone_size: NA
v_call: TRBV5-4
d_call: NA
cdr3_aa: CASSLTSNEKLFF
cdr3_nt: TGTGCCAGCAGCTTAACGAGTAATGAAAAACTGTTTTTT

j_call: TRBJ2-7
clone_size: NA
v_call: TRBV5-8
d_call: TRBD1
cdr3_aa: CASSIMTGGNSYEQYF
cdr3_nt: TGTGCCAGCAGCATAATGACAGGGGGGAACTCCTACGAGCAGTACTTC

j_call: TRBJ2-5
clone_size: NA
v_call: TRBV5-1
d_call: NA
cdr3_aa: CASSLGSRGPQETQYF
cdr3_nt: TGCGCCAGCAGCTTGGGTTCCAGGGGACCCCAAGAGACCCAGTACTTC

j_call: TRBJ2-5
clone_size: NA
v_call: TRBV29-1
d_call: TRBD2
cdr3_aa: CSVGTSGQETQYF
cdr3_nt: TGCAGCGTCGGGACTAGCGGACAGGAGACCCAGTACTTC

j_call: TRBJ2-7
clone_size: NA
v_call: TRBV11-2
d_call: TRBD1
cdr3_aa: CASSSLGQADSEQYF
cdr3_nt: TGTGCCAGCAGCTCCCTTGGACAGGCCGACTCCGAGCAGTACTTC

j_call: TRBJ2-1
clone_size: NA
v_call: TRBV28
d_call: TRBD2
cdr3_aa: CASSPVPGLLHNEQFF
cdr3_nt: TGTGCCAGCAGCCCGGTCCCGGGACTACTACACAATGAGCAGTTCTTC

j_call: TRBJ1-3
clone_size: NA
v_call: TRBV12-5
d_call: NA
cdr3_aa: CASGAAAGNTIYF
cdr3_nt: TGTGCTAGTGGGGCAGCGGCTGGAAACACCATATATTTT

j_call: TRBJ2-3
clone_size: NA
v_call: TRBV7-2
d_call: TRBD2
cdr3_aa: CASSFRFSGRDKDTQYF
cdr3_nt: TGTGCCAGCAGCTTTCGGTTCAGCGGGAGGGATAAAGATACGCAGTATTTT

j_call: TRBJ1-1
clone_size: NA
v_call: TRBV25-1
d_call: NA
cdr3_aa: CASRRDTNTEAFF
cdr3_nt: TGTGCCAGCAGAAGAGACACCAACACTGAAGCTTTCTTT

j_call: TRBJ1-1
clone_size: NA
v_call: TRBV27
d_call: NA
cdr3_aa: CASRYNLNTEAFF
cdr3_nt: TGTGCCAGCAGGTACAATTTGAACACTGAAGCTTTCTTT

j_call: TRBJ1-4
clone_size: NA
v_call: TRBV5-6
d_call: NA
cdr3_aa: CASSLLQGGEKLFF
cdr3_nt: TGTGCCAGCAGCTTACTACAGGGTGGTGAAAAACTGTTTTTT

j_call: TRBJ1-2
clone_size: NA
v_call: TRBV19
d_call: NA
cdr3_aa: CASSVTGYGYTF
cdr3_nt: TGTGCCAGTAGTGTGACAGGATATGGCTACACCTTC

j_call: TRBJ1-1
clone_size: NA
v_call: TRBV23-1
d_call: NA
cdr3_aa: CASSRKNRSTEAFF
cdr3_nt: TGCGCCAGCAGTCGAAAGAATCGGAGCACTGAAGCTTTCTTT

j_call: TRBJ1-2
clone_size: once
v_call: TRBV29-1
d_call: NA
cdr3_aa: CSSWTAYGYTF
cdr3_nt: TGCAGCTCATGGACAGCCTATGGCTACACCTTC

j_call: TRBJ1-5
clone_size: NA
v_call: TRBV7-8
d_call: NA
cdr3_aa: CASSVTGNQPQHF
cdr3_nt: TGTGCCAGCAGCGTGACAGGTAATCAGCCCCAGCATTTT

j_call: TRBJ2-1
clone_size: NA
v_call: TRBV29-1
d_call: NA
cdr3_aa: CSADKDNEQFF
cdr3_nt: TGCAGCGCCGACAAAGACAATGAGCAGTTCTTC

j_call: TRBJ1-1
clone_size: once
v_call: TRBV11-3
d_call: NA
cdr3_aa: CASSLDEQSLPQAFF
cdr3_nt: TGTGCCAGCAGCTTAGACGAACAGAGCCTCCCCCAAGCTTTCTTT

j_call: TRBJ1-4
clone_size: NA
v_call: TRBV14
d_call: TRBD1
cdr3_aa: CASSTQTGSGEKLFF
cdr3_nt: TGTGCCAGCAGCACCCAGACAGGGTCGGGTGAAAAACTGTTTTTT

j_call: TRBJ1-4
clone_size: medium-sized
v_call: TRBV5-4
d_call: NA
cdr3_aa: CASSRTANEKLFF
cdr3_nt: TGTGCCAGCAGCCGGACTGCTAATGAAAAACTGTTTTTT